The 25 T cell receptor beta chains reported below all come from one sample, sequenced in a study of T cell responses to AZD1222 COVID-19 vaccine. The protocol was immunoSEQ multiplex PCR, while the TCRdb copy is restricted to in-frame clones and leaves out a portion. The table has some 130,000 clones, roughly 85% seen once. The sequenced sample was peripheral blood, obtained 28 days after the second dose of the MenACWY control vaccine. These receptors came from an adult who received the MenACWY meningococcal vaccine as a control.

The chain is built from TRBV4-1 and TRBJ1-6; D ambiguous. Looked up from germline, CDR1 is MGHRA and CDR2 is YSYEKL. This CDR3 is 19 amino acids long. The V end was cut by 0 bases, the J end by 5 bases, with 20 bases between. The CDR3 here is CASSQDPISRPPDNSPLHF. In DNA form, the CDR3 reads TGCGCCAGCAGCCAAGATCCCATCTCCAGGCCCCCCGATAATTCACCCCTCCACTTT.

This chain joins TRBV5-1 and TRBJ1-6; the D is unclear. Trimming left V 2 bases short and J 3 bases short, with 9 bases between. This CDR3 spans 15 amino acids. CDR1 is SGHRS and CDR2 is YFSETQ in the germline V gene. Here the CDR3 DNA reads TGCGCCAGCAGCTTTACACAAGGCTATAATTCACCCCTCCACTTT. Translating it yields CASSFTQGYNSPLHF.

This clone was observed once. The chain couples TRBV19 to TRBJ1-2; D remains unclear. CDR1 is LNHDA and CDR2 is SQIVND in the germline V gene (reference sequence). V gave up 3 bases and J gave up 3 bases, with 11 bases separating them. There are 14 residues in the CDR3. The CDR3 loop is CASSMPRIHYGYTF. CDR3 nucleotide sequence: TGTGCCAGTAGTATGCCGAGGATCCACTATGGCTACACCTTC.

As to this clone: Its ends do not fully match the called genes, so a read error is possible. This chain links TRBV2 with TRBJ1-2; the D gene is possibly TRBD1 (6 bases). CDR3 size: 11 residues. Germline lookup yields CDR1 SNHLY and CDR2 FYNNEI. This CDR3 reads CASSPEGGGFF. DNA of the CDR3: TGTGCCAGCAGCCCCGAGGGGGGCGGCTTCTTC.

At least ten counts were recorded for this clone. The chain uses TRBV6-5 and TRBJ2-1; D possibly matches TRBD1 or TRBD2 (5 bases each). The CDR3 is made up of 15 amino acids. Germline V lookup: CDR1 MNHEY, CDR2 SVGAGI. V lost 7 bases to trimming and J lost 4 bases, with 17 bases between them. In DNA, the CDR3 is TGTGCCAGCACCCTTACAAGGGGAGCTTACAATGAGCAGTTCTTC. It encodes CASTLTRGAYNEQFF.

The chain combines TRBV19 with TRBJ1-1; D is unresolved. The CDR3 loop spans 13 amino acids. Germline CDR1 and CDR2: LNHDA and SQIVND (reference sequence). V lost 7 bases, J lost 5 bases, and 14 bases lay in between. DNA for the CDR3: TGTGCCAGTAATAACGGACCGGGAACTGAAGCTTTCTTT. Translation gives CASNNGPGTEAFF.

The table lists this clone with a few counts. The chain links TRBV18 to TRBJ1-4; D perhaps matches TRBD1 (5 bases). Germline V lookup: CDR1 KGHSH, CDR2 LQKENI. There are 15 residues in the CDR3. Trimming removed 3 bases from V and 10 bases from J, with 18 bases in between. The CDR3 DNA reads TGTGCCAGCTCACCCCGACAGCCTTATATCCCAAAACTGTTTTTT. Amino acids: CASSPRQPYIPKLFF.

This clone was counted a few times. It is likely a read error, because the conserved phenylalanine at the end of the CDR3 is missing. Because the CDR3's place on the DNA is in doubt, the DNA is left out and the CDR3 is given as listed by TCRdb. The chain carries TRBV28 and TRBJ1-1. The CDR3 adds up to 10 amino acids, both ends counted. The germline CDR1 and CDR2 sequences are MDHEN and SYDVKM. CDR3 protein: CASSWVFPSS.

The rearrangement uses TRBV5-6 and TRBJ2-7; no firm D call. V shed 0 bases and J shed 4 bases, with 2 bases lying between them. The CDR3 consists of 11 residues. CDR1 and CDR2 (germline): SGHDT, YYEEEE. The CDR3 DNA follows: TGTGCCAGCAGCTTGGAATACGAGCAGTACTTC. Protein product: CASSLEYEQYF.

The genes are TRBV30 and TRBJ2-3, with D possibly matching TRBD2 (6 bases). Germline CDR1 reads GTSNPN; CDR2 reads SVGIG (reference sequence). V lost 2 bases and J 4 bases, leaving 16 bases between the germline ends. The CDR3 extends over 15 amino acids. CDR3 nucleotides: TGTGCCTGGAGTAGAACGGAGGGCCGTGCAGATACGCAGTATTTT. Translating it yields CAWSRTEGRADTQYF.

The chain joins TRBV4-3 to TRBJ1-6, with D perhaps matching TRBD1 (5 bases). With 0 bases removed from V and 9 bases from J, the gap between germline ends came to 12 bases. This CDR3 comprises 15 residues. Germline V lookup: CDR1 LGHNA, CDR2 YSLEER. The CDR3 loop reads CASSQEAGVGSPLHF. The CDR3 coding sequence is TGCGCCAGCAGCCAAGAGGCGGGGGTTGGTTCACCCCTCCACTTT.

This clone was counted a single time. The gene calls are TRBV27 and TRBJ1-1, with 8 bases matching TRBD1. The V segment lost 4 bases and the J segment 4 bases; nucleotides outside the gene matches: 11. The CDR3 is made up of 16 amino acids. The germline gives CDR1 MNHEY, CDR2 SMNVEV (reference sequence). The CDR3 is CASSSKKTGAATEAFF. CDR3 nucleotide sequence: TGTGCCAGCAGTTCCAAGAAGACAGGGGCGGCCACTGAAGCTTTCTTT.

This clone was recorded once. J is TRBJ2-7 and V is TRBV6-1, with 7 positions matching TRBD1. Germline-derived CDR1 and CDR2 are MNHNS and SASEGT. The J segment lost 2 bases and the V segment lost 2 bases, leaving 3 bases of the junction unmatched. CDR3 length: 14 amino acids. Here the CDR3 DNA reads TGTGCCAGCAGTGAACGGACAGGCCCCTACGAGCAGTACGTC. Translation gives CASSERTGPYEQYV.

The chain has TRBV28 and TRBJ1-4; the D is unclear. CDR1 and CDR2 from the germline V gene are MDHEN and SYDVKM. The CDR3 sequence is 13 residues long. Here the CDR3 DNA reads TGTTCTTGCGCCGGAGTGACTAATGAAAAACTGTTTTTT. Protein sequence: CSCAGVTNEKLFF.

This clone was seen once. The chain recombines TRBV29-1 with TRBJ1-1; D may be TRBD1 (5 bases). CDR1 and CDR2 from the germline V gene are SQVTM and ANQGSEA. The CDR3 is 14 residues long. Trimming took off 4 bases at V and 2 bases at J, with 14 bases between the two ends. Here the CDR3 reads CSVAHTTDNTEAFF. The CDR3 DNA reads as TGCAGCGTTGCACACACGACAGATAACACTGAAGCTTTCTTT.

The chain joins TRBV5-1 to TRBJ1-6, with TRBD1 identical over 12 bases. The CDR3 is 15 residues long. Germline values: CDR1 SGHRS, CDR2 YFSETQ. After removal of 4 bases from V and 8 bases from J, the junction contained 4 bases not matched to a gene. This chain's CDR3 is CASSGTGGWDSPLHF. The CDR3 bases are TGCGCCAGCAGCGGGACAGGGGGCTGGGATTCACCCCTCCACTTT.

The rearrangement uses TRBV2 and TRBJ1-2, with TRBD1 matching over 7 bases. The CDR3 extends over 13 amino acids. With V trimmed by 9 bases and J by 4 bases, 8 bases remained unmatched. Per germline, CDR1 SNHLY and CDR2 FYNNEI. CDR3 coding DNA: TGTGCCAGTGACCCGGGACAGCTCTATGGCTACACCTTC. It translates to CASDPGQLYGYTF. The full variable domain, rest sourced from reference TRBV2 and TRBJ1-2, is EPEVTQTPSHQVTQMGQEVILRCVPISNHLYFYWYRQILGQKVEFLVSFYNNEISEKSEIFDDQFSVERPDGSNFTLKIRSTKLEDSAMYFCASDPGQLYGYTFGSGTRLTVV.

The chain joins TRBV3-1 (or the pseudogene TRBV3-2) to TRBJ2-1; possibly TRBD1 or TRBD2 for D (5 bases each). The CDR3 length is 19 residues. V lost 4 bases and J 0 bases, leaving 22 bases between the germline ends. Germline CDR1 LGHDT, CDR2 YNNKEL (reference sequence). The CDR3 here is CASSPNGDVKASSYNEQFF. The DNA of the CDR3 is TGTGCCAGCAGCCCTAACGGGGACGTAAAGGCCAGCTCCTACAATGAGCAGTTCTTC.

The CDR3: CAPTAFHEKLFF. The CDR3 coding sequence is TGTGCCCCGACGGCGTTTCACGAAAAACTGTTTTTT. The V and J genes are TRBV28 and TRBJ1-4; unclear D gene. Deletions cut 11 bases from V and 8 bases from J, with 15 bases between. The CDR3 loop spans 12 amino acids. CDR1 and CDR2 (germline): MDHEN, SYDVKM.

The chain is built from TRBV24-1 and TRBJ1-2, with 8 bases aligning to TRBD1. Losses at the gene ends were 4 bases for V and 7 bases for J; bases not matched to a gene: 4. The V gene's germline CDR1 is KGHDR and CDR2 SFDVKD. The CDR3 runs 13 residues. The CDR3 sequence: CATSESGGFGYTF. The CDR3 bases are TGTGCCACCAGTGAGTCAGGGGGCTTTGGCTACACCTTC.

The V and J genes are TRBV20-1 and TRBJ1-6; D gene uncertain. Germline CDR1 DFQATT, CDR2 SNEGSKA (reference sequence). CDR3 length: 16 amino acids. V dropped 3 bases and J dropped 7 bases, with 19 bases sitting between them. The CDR3 protein is CSASIGIIGGNSPLHF. CDR3 DNA sequence: TGCAGTGCTAGTATTGGGATCATAGGAGGGAATTCACCCCTCCACTTT.

The chain employs TRBV7-8 and TRBJ1-5; 9 bases agree with TRBD1. The CDR3 is made up of 16 amino acids. Germline V CDR1 and CDR2: SGHVS, FQNEAQ. V lost 5 bases and J lost 3; bases outside the gene matches: 8. CDR3 DNA sequence: TGTGCCAGCAGCATCACAGGGGGCTTTGACAATCAGCCCCAGCATTTT. Its translation: CASSITGGFDNQPQHF.

The chain recombines TRBV5-6 with TRBJ2-3; 9 bases are a match to TRBD2. Germline values: CDR1 SGHDT, CDR2 YYEEEE. Trimming cost V 0 bases and J 5 bases; bases outside gene matches: 7. The CDR3 is 16 residues long. The DNA for the CDR3 is TGTGCCAGCAGCTTGGGGCCTAGCGGGGTCCAAGATACGCAGTATTTT. Amino acid sequence: CASSLGPSGVQDTQYF.

In DNA, the CDR3 is TGTGCCAGCAGCTTAGGGCCGACAGGGGCCAGGAACACTGAAGCTTTCTTT. It yields the protein CASSLGPTGARNTEAFF. The gene calls are TRBV5-4 and TRBJ1-1, with 8 bases that match TRBD1. V lost 2 bases, J lost 1 base, and 10 bases stayed unmatched. CDR3 size: 17 residues. CDR1 is SGHNT, CDR2 YYREEE, per germline (reference sequence).

The J gene is TRBJ1-2, the V gene TRBV24-1; possible D gene TRBD1, 6 bases. The CDR3 has 14 residues. Trimming pared 4 bases from V and 8 bases from J, leaving 16 bases between. Germline CDR1 reads KGHDR; CDR2 reads SFDVKD. DNA for the CDR3: TGTGCCACCAGTGACCGGGACACGTCGTTCGGCTACACCTTC. Translated: CATSDRDTSFGYTF.